This T cell receptor (beta chain) was captured in a study of OX40 agonist ivuxolimab in advanced cancers. The overall study: As their treatment, patients were administered ivuxolimab, an agonistic anti-OX40 (CD134) antibody. Patients in the trial were receiving intravenous ivuxolimab every 2 weeks, at doses of 0.01 to 10 mg/kg.

Sequencing was performed with immunoSEQ multiplex PCR; in TCRdb, only in-frame clones are kept and a portion is missing. The sample contains 76,000 or so clones, approximately 85% of which appear only once. J lost 5 bases, V lost 3 bases, and 10 bases had no gene match. Germline lookup yields CDR1 SGDLS and CDR2 YYNGEE. The CDR3 runs 16 residues. Sequenced material: CD4+ or CD8+ T cells sorted from blood, taken in a trial of the OX40 agonist ivuxolimab. The V call is TRBV9, the J call TRBJ2-3, with 9 bases fitting TRBD2. This TCR was recovered from an adult with an advanced solid tumor such as melanoma, head and neck, liver or kidney cancer. In DNA, the CDR3 is TGTGCCAGCAGCGCCTGGGCGGGGGGGCTGGGAGATACGCAGTATTTT. It is translated as CASSAWAGGLGDTQYF.